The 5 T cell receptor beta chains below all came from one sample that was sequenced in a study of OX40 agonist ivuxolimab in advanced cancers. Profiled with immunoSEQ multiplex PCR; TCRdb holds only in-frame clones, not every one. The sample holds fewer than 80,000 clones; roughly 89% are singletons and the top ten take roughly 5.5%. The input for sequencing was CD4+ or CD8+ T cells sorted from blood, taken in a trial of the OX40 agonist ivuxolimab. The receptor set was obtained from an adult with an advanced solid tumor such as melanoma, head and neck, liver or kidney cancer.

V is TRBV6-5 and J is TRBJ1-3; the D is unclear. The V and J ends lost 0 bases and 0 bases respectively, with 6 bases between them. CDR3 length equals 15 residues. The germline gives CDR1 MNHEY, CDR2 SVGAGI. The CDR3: CASSYSKYSGNTIYF. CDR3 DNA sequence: TGTGCCAGCAGTTACTCGAAATACTCTGGAAACACCATATATTTT.

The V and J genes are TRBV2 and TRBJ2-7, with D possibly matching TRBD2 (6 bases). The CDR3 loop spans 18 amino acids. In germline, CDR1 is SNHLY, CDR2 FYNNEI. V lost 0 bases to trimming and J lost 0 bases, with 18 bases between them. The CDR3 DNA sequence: TGTGCCAGCAGTGAAGCGCGGGGTCTTGGCCTAAACTCCTACGAGCAGTACTTC. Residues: CASSEARGLGLNSYEQYF.

Written as DNA, the CDR3 is TGTGCCAGCAAAAGGACAGTCCAAGAGACCCAGTACTTC. This codes for CASKRTVQETQYF. The chain links TRBV2 to TRBJ2-5, with D possibly TRBD1 on 6 matching bases. V lost 7 bases and J 1 base, leaving 10 bases between the germline ends. Germline CDR1 is SNHLY and CDR2 is FYNNEI. The CDR3 totals 13 residues.

This CDR3 is CASSKEGFGGDNEQFF. The DNA for the CDR3 is TGTGCCAGCAGCAAAGAGGGGTTTGGAGGGGACAATGAGCAGTTCTTC. The chain joins TRBV11-3 to TRBJ2-1; D is perhaps TRBD2 (6 bases). Trimming removed 5 bases from V and 5 bases from J, with 19 bases in between. CDR1 SGHNT and CDR2 YENEEA come from the germline V gene. The CDR3 sequence is 16 residues long.

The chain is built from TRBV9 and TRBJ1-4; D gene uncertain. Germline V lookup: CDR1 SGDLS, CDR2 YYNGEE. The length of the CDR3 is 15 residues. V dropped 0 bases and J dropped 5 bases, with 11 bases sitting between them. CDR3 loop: CASSVGVDGNEKLFF. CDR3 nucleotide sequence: TGTGCCAGCAGCGTAGGGGTAGACGGAAATGAAAAACTGTTTTTT.